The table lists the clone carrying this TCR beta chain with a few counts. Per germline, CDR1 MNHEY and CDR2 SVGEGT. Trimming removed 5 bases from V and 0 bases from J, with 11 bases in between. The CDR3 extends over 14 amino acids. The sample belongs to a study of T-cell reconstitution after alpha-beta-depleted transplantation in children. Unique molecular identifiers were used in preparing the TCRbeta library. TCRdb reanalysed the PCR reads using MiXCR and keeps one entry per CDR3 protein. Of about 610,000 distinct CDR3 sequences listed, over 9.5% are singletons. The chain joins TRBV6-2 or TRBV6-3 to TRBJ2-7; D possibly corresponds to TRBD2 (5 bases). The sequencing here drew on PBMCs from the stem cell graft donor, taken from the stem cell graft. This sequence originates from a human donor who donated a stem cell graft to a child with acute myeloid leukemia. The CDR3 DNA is TGTGCCAGCAGTCCCGCGGGCGTCTCCTACGAGCAGTACTTC. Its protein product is CASSPAGVSYEQYF.